The clone carrying this T cell receptor (beta chain) was seen only a few times. Its antigen is undetermined. This sample was included in a study of memory B cells and T cells in multiple sclerosis. Libraries were prepared by immunoSEQ multiplex PCR; TCRdb keeps only in-frame clonotypes and omits some of them. The table includes around 12,000 clones, just under 85% detected once. Study-level points and caveats: Compartments had unequal clone-set sizes, affecting shared clonotype counts.

After stimulus-free culture, autoproliferating CFSE-dim and non-proliferating CFSE-high T cells were sequenced separately. Pooled replicate wells came from approximately 51 million CFSE-labeled PBMCs cultured less than nine days without stimulus. PBMCs were labeled with approximately 0.5 uM CFSE and cultured without exogenous stimuli. The CDR3 loop spans 17 amino acids. The gene calls are TRBV21-1 and TRBJ2-6. TRBV21-1 is described as a pseudogene. What was sequenced was PBMCs from blood kept in culture. This sequence was found in a human donor with multiple sclerosis. CDR3 nucleotide sequence: TGTGCCAGCAGGCTGAGCATACAACAAAGTCGGGCCAACGTCCTGACTTTC. This gives the protein CASRLSIQQSRANVLTF.